The clone carrying this TCR beta chain showed up just once. This specimen comes from a study of cytomegalovirus exposure and HLA in healthy donors. Germline CDR1 reads MNHEY; CDR2 reads SMNVEV (reference sequence). The V gene end was trimmed by 5 bases and the J gene end by 7 bases; junction bases not matched to a gene: 6. The CDR3 sequence is 14 residues long. Clones were sequenced by immunoSEQ multiplex PCR, and TCRdb holds only the in-frame ones, with some missing. This table has about 130,000 clones, approximately 94% appearing once. The sample comprised PBMCs. This chain links TRBV27 with TRBJ2-1; 9 bases are shared with TRBD2. The clonotype originates from a woman in her late teens or twenties in good health and CMV-seronegative. CDR3 in DNA: TGTGCCAGCAGTATACTGGGACTAGCTAATGAGCAGTTCTTC. Its protein is CASSILGLANEQFF.